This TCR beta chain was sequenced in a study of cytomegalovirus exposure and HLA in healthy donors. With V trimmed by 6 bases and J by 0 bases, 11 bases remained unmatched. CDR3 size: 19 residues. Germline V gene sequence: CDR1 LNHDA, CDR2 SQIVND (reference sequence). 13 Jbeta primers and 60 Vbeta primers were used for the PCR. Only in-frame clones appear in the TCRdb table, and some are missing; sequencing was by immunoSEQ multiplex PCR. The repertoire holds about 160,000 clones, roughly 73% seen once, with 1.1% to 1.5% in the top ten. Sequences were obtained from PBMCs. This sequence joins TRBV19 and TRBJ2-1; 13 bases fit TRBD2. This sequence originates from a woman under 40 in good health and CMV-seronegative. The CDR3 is CASSRRLAGGQSSYNEQFF. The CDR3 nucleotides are TGTGCCAGTAGCAGGCGACTAGCGGGGGGTCAAAGCTCCTACAATGAGCAGTTCTTC.